This T cell receptor (beta chain) came from a study of blood T cell repertoires in COVID-19. Background on the study: PBMCs, B-cell-depleted T cells, or T cells were the source of the cDNA or gDNA that made up the material.

Clones were read by immunoSEQ multiplex PCR, and TCRdb kept only the in-frame ones, dropping some. This table holds 150,000 to 200,000 clones, approximately 80% found once. Germline loops: CDR1 MNHEY, CDR2 SMNVEV (reference sequence). J lost 3 bases, V lost 2 bases, and 8 bases had no gene match. The CDR3 has 16 residues. Cohort 3 recovery required two negative PCRs, clearance, or symptom resolution. This chain connects TRBV27 to TRBJ1-1, with TRBD1 matching 8 bases. The TCR was taken from an older woman who had recovered from COVID-19. Sequenced input: PBMCs or T cells enriched from blood (not recorded which). Written as DNA, the CDR3 is TGTGCCAGCAGTTTACTTCCAGGGACAGGTTACACTGAAGCTTTCTTT. This translates into CASSLLPGTGYTEAFF.